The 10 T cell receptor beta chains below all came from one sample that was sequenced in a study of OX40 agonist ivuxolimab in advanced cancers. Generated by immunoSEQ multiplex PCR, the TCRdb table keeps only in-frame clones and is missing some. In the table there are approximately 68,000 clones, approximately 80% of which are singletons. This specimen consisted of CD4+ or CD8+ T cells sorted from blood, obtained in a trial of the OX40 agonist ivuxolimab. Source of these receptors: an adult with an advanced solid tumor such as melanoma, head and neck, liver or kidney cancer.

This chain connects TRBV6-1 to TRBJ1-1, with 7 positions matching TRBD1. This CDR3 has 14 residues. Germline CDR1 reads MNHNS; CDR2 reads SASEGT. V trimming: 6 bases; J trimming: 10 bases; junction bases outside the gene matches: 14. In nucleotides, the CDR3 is TGTGCCAGCAGCGAGGGACAGTGGACAGCTAGAGCTTTCTTT. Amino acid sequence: CASSEGQWTARAFF.

This CDR3 reads CAWSGGTSNEQFF. CDR3 nucleotides: TGTGCCTGGAGTGGTGGGACTAGCAATGAGCAGTTCTTC. This chain links TRBV30 with TRBJ2-1; 8 bases are a match to TRBD2. CDR1 and CDR2 from the germline V gene are GTSNPN and SVGIG (reference sequence). With 1 base clipped from V and 6 bases from J, the junction kept 2 bases outside the gene matches. This CDR3 comprises 13 residues.

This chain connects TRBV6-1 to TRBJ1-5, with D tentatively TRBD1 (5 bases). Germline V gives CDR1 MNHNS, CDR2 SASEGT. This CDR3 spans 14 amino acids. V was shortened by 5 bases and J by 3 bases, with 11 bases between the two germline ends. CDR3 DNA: TGTGCCAGCAGTTCAGTGGACACCAATCAGCCCCAGCATTTT. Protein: CASSSVDTNQPQHF.

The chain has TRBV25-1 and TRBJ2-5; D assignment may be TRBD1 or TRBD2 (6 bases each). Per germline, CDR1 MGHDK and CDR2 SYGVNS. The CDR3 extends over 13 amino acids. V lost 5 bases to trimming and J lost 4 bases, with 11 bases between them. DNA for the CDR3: TGTGCCAGCAGTTCCAGGGGAGGAGAGACCCAGTACTTC. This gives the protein CASSSRGGETQYF.

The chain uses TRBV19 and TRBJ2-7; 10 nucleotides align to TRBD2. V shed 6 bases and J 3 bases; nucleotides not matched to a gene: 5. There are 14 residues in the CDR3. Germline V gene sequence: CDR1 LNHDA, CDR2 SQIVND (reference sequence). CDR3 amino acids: CASREAGGIYEQYF. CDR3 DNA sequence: TGTGCCAGTAGAGAAGCGGGAGGGATCTACGAGCAGTACTTC.

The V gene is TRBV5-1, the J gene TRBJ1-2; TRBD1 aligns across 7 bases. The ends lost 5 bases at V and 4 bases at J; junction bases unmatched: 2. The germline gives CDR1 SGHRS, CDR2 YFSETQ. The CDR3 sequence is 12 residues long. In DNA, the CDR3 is TGCGCCAGCAGGACAGGGCTCTATGGCTACACCTTC. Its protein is CASRTGLYGYTF.

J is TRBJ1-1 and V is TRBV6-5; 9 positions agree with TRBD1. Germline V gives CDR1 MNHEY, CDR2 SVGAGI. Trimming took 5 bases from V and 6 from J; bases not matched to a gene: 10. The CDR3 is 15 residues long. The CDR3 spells CASSRRIQGAAEAFF. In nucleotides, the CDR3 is TGTGCCAGCAGTCGGAGGATACAGGGGGCGGCTGAAGCTTTCTTT.

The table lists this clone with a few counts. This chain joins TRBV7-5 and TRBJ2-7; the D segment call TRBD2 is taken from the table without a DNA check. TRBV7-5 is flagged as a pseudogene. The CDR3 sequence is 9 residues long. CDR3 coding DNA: TGTGCCAGAAGCTTATTGTCGCGTGTC. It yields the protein CARSLLSRV.

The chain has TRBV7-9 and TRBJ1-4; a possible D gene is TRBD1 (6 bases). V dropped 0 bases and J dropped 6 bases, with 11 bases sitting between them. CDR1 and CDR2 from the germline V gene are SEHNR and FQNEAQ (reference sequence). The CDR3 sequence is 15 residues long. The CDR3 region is CASSLALRTDEKLFF. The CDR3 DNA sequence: TGTGCCAGCAGCTTAGCACTCCGGACAGATGAAAAACTGTTTTTT.

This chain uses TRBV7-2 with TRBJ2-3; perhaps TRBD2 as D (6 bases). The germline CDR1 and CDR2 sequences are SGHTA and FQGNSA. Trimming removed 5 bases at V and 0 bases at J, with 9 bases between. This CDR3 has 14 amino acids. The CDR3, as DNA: TGTGCCAGCAGCCGCGGGATCAGCACAGATACGCAGTATTTT. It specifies CASSRGISTDTQYF.